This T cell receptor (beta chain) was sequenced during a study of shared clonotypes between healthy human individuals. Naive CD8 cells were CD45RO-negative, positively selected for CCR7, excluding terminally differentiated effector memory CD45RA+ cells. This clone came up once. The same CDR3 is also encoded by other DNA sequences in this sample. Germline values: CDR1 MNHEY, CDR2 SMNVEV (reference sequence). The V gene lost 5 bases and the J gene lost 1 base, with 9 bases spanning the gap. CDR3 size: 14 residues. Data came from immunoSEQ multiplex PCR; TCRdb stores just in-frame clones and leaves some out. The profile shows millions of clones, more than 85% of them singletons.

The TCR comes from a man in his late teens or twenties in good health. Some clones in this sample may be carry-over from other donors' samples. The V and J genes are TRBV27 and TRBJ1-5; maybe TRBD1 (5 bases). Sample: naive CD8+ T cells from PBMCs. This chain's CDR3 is CASSPGGSNQPQHF. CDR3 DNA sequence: TGTGCCAGCAGTCCGGGGGGGAGCAATCAGCCCCAGCATTTT.